This is a list of T cell receptor beta chains from one sample in a study of T cells in Graves' hyperthyroidism and ophthalmopathy. MiXCR, applied by TCRdb to the multiplex PCR reads, yields one record per CDR3 protein. The sample comprises about 400,000 distinct CDR3 sequences, around 13% of which are singletons, and roughly 21% rests with the top ten. Sequencing was performed on blood. Receptors originate from a woman in her thirties with Graves' ophthalmopathy. Each CDR3 is given without its conserved first and last residue. The order of the fields is CDR3 protein, J gene, V gene.

CDR3: ASSQDLAGANYEQY
J: TRBJ2-7
V: TRBV4-1

CDR3: ASSEVVGIAKNIQY
J: TRBJ2-4
V: TRBV6-1

CDR3: AGRGEPETQY
J: TRBJ2-5
V: TRBV7-9

CDR3: ASSENRGRGETQY
J: TRBJ2-5
V: TRBV2

CDR3: ASSPLGQGNSPLH
J: TRBJ1-6
V: TRBV18

CDR3: ASSPGTSGSSAQY
J: TRBJ2-3
V: TRBV27

CDR3: ASSLKGGGHSTDTQY
J: TRBJ2-3
V: TRBV5-4

CDR3: ASSPGGGEGATQY
J: TRBJ2-3
V: TRBV9

CDR3: ASSQDPGYSYEQY
J: TRBJ2-7
V: TRBV4-1

CDR3: AWSVLAGGPYNEQF
J: TRBJ2-1
V: TRBV30

CDR3: ASSPPGRNQPQH
J: TRBJ1-5
V: TRBV28

CDR3: ASSIDPTGNTEAF
J: TRBJ1-1
V: TRBV19

CDR3: ASSPPFGGGDTEAF
J: TRBJ1-1
V: TRBV18

CDR3: ASSQDGGGGYT
J: TRBJ1-2
V: TRBV4-1

CDR3: ASSSGLALYNEQF
J: TRBJ2-1
V: TRBV5-8

CDR3: ASRRDRENQPQH
J: TRBJ1-5
V: TRBV28

CDR3: ASTPGQGGYSNQPQH
J: TRBJ1-5
V: TRBV28

CDR3: ASSQDLALRGGYT
J: TRBJ1-2
V: TRBV4-1

CDR3: ASSYSARSNEQY
J: TRBJ2-7
V: TRBV6-5

CDR3: ASSPREGAPSTGGELF
J: TRBJ2-2
V: TRBV18

CDR3: AWSDSPYNEQY
J: -
V: TRBV30

CDR3: ASSNSGQPSMNTEAF
J: TRBJ1-1
V: TRBV18